This record concerns one T cell receptor beta chain sequence. Germline values: CDR1 MNHEY, CDR2 SVGAGI. V gave up 8 bases and J gave up 6 bases, with 14 bases separating them. This CDR3 is built from 12 residues. Measured with immunoSEQ multiplex PCR; TCRdb has only the in-frame clones, and not every one. The repertoire holds approximately 27,000 clones, with 75% to 95% as singletons. These data belong to a study of monozygotic twins with cystic fibrosis. Sequencing was carried out using blood. The clonotype was recovered from a girl aged 2 to 9 with cystic fibrosis. The gene calls are TRBV6-5 and TRBJ2-7; D might be TRBD1 (5 bases). CDR3 DNA: TGTGCCAGCCTGCGCTGGGGCGGCGAGCAGTACTTC. Its translation: CASLRWGGEQYF.